This passage covers 5 T cell receptor beta chains from one sample sequenced in a study of control samples from healthy donors and cancer patients. The assay was immunoSEQ multiplex PCR, and TCRdb's table has in-frame clones only and misses some. The sample contains fewer than 200,000 clones, about 94% of which appear only once. The material sequenced was PBMCs. The receptors come from a man in his 60s with colorectal cancer.

The chain carries TRBV4-1 and TRBJ2-5, with D perhaps being TRBD1 or TRBD2 (7 bases each). The CDR3 has 17 amino acids. CDR1 and CDR2 (germline): MGHRA, YSYEKL. V lost 1 base and J 4 bases, leaving 19 bases between the germline ends. This chain's CDR3 is CASSQVYAQGGRETQYF. The CDR3 coding sequence is TGCGCCAGCAGCCAAGTGTACGCCCAGGGGGGGCGAGAGACCCAGTACTTC.

The J gene is TRBJ2-7, the V gene TRBV6-6; 7 bases are shared with TRBD2. The CDR3 extends over 15 amino acids. Germline lookup yields CDR1 MNHNY and CDR2 SVGAGI (reference sequence). Losses at the gene ends were 6 bases for V and 1 base for J; bases not matched to a gene: 9. The DNA of the CDR3 is TGTGCCAGCAGGAAGACTAGCAGTGTTTCCTACGAGCAGTACTTC. Translating it yields CASRKTSSVSYEQYF.

The chain joins TRBV24-1 to TRBJ2-2, with 11 bases identical to TRBD2. The germline CDR1 and CDR2 sequences are KGHDR and SFDVKD. The J segment lost 1 base and the V segment lost 3 bases, leaving 6 bases of the junction unmatched. The CDR3 runs 18 residues. CDR3 region: CATSDGQLAGVNTGELFF. In DNA, the CDR3 is TGTGCCACCAGTGATGGGCAACTAGCGGGGGTGAACACCGGGGAGCTGTTTTTT.

Of note for this clone: Its ends do not fully match the called genes, so a read error is possible. This sample also contains other DNA sequences that code for the same CDR3. V is TRBV27 and J is TRBJ2-5; D gene ambiguous. CDR1 is MNHEY, CDR2 SMNVEV, per germline (reference sequence). The CDR3 runs to 12 residues. Here the CDR3 DNA reads TGCGCCAGCAGATCCCTCCGAGAGACCCAGTACTTC. Protein product: CASRSLRETQYF.

The chain joins TRBV6-2 or TRBV6-3 to TRBJ1-6; 7 nucleotides align to TRBD1. Germline lookup yields CDR1 MNHEY and CDR2 SVGEGT. The CDR3 runs to 17 residues. The V segment lost 3 bases and the J segment 5 bases; nucleotides outside the gene matches: 10. Here the CDR3 DNA reads TGTGCCAGCAGTTATACACAGGGGAGAGAGGATAATTCACCCCTCCACTTT. It encodes CASSYTQGREDNSPLHF.